The T cell receptor beta chain under discussion was sequenced for a study of OX40 agonist ivuxolimab in advanced cancers. The overall study: A mean age of about 56 years, range about 20 to 85, was recorded, and approximately 85% were male.

This table comes from immunoSEQ multiplex PCR, and its TCRdb copy is limited to in-frame clones, with some not included. The data hold approximately 22,000 clones, with 70% to 85% observed a single time. This receptor was identified in an adult with an advanced solid tumor such as melanoma, head and neck, liver or kidney cancer. The specimen was CD4+ or CD8+ T cells sorted from blood, collected in a trial of the OX40 agonist ivuxolimab.

CDR3 residues: CASSLSWAKQETQYF. The DNA for the CDR3 is TGTGCCAGCAGTTTATCGTGGGCCAAACAAGAGACCCAGTACTTC. The chain couples TRBV27 to TRBJ2-5; D not resolved. The CDR3 sequence is 15 residues long. Germline V gene sequence: CDR1 MNHEY, CDR2 SMNVEV (reference sequence). With 0 bases removed from V and 2 bases from J, the gap between germline ends came to 10 bases.